These T cell receptor beta chains were read from a single sample in a study of blood T cell repertoires in COVID-19. Sequencing was performed with immunoSEQ multiplex PCR; in TCRdb, only in-frame clones are kept and a portion is missing. Among about 210,000 clones listed, about nine tenths were seen once. Sequencing was performed on peripheral blood. The source is a man aged 35 to 55 with acute or convalescent COVID-19. Each CDR3 is given with its conserved first and last residue. The D gene is left open where the match is weak. Clone size, where shown, is once, few, many, or a class for clones that have expanded.

j_call: TRBJ2-5
clone_size: .
v_call: TRBV28
d_call: TRBD1
cdr3_nt: TGTGCCAGCAGTACCCGACAGGGGAGAGAGACCCAGTACTTC
cdr3_aa: CASSTRQGRETQYF

j_call: TRBJ2-1
clone_size: .
v_call: TRBV29-1
d_call: .
cdr3_nt: TGCAGCGTTGCAGCGGTGAATGAGCAGTTCTTC
cdr3_aa: CSVAAVNEQFF

j_call: TRBJ2-1
clone_size: .
v_call: TRBV21-1
d_call: .
cdr3_nt: TGTGCCAGCCGCGGGGGCGATGAGCAGTTCTTC
cdr3_aa: CASRGGDEQFF

j_call: TRBJ1-2
clone_size: .
v_call: TRBV18
d_call: TRBD1
cdr3_nt: TGTGCCAGCTCACCAGGACAGGGAGGAGACTATGGCTACACCTTC
cdr3_aa: CASSPGQGGDYGYTF

j_call: TRBJ2-7
clone_size: .
v_call: TRBV9
d_call: .
cdr3_nt: TGTGCCAGCAGCGTAGCGTGGAGTGGCGAGCAGTACTTC
cdr3_aa: CASSVAWSGEQYF

j_call: TRBJ1-3
clone_size: .
v_call: TRBV4-3
d_call: TRBD1
cdr3_nt: TGCGCCAGCAGCCAAGTAGACAGGGCGGAAAACACCATATATTTT
cdr3_aa: CASSQVDRAENTIYF

j_call: TRBJ2-3
clone_size: once
v_call: TRBV6-1
d_call: TRBD1
cdr3_nt: TGTGCCAGCAGTGAAAGGGGGCCAACCTTGGATACGCAGTATTTT
cdr3_aa: CASSERGPTLDTQYF

j_call: TRBJ2-1
clone_size: .
v_call: TRBV7-2
d_call: .
cdr3_nt: TGTGCCAGCAGCTTAAGGTCTAGTCGGTTAGTTTTCACTGAGCAGTTCTTC
cdr3_aa: CASSLRSSRLVFTEQFF

j_call: TRBJ2-7
clone_size: .
v_call: TRBV5-1
d_call: TRBD1
cdr3_nt: TGCGCCAGCAGCCCACAGGGGTTGAGCTCCTACGAGCAGTACTTC
cdr3_aa: CASSPQGLSSYEQYF

j_call: TRBJ2-5
clone_size: .
v_call: TRBV6-2/TRBV6-3
d_call: .
cdr3_nt: TGTGCCAGCAGTTACTCGACCGGGGGGCGGGAGACCCAGTACTTC
cdr3_aa: CASSYSTGGRETQYF

j_call: TRBJ1-1
clone_size: .
v_call: TRBV19
d_call: TRBD1
cdr3_nt: TGTGCCAGTAGTAGGGACAGGAACACTGAAGCTTTCTTT
cdr3_aa: CASSRDRNTEAFF

j_call: TRBJ2-7
clone_size: .
v_call: TRBV28
d_call: TRBD1
cdr3_nt: TGTGCCAGCAGTTCCTGGGGGCAGGGGGCTTACGAGCAGTACTTC
cdr3_aa: CASSSWGQGAYEQYF

j_call: TRBJ2-3
clone_size: .
v_call: TRBV24-1
d_call: TRBD1
cdr3_nt: TGTGCCACCAGTGAAGCCGGGACAGGGCTTCCAGATACGCAGTATTTT
cdr3_aa: CATSEAGTGLPDTQYF

j_call: TRBJ2-1
clone_size: .
v_call: TRBV5-1
d_call: TRBD2
cdr3_nt: TGCGCCAGCAGCTTGATAGGGCTAGCGGAGATCGGGGAGCAGTTCTTC
cdr3_aa: CASSLIGLAEIGEQFF

j_call: TRBJ2-7
clone_size: .
v_call: TRBV18
d_call: TRBD2
cdr3_nt: TGTGCCAGCTCAGTGGAACTAGCGGGACGTGGGGAGCAGTACTTC
cdr3_aa: CASSVELAGRGEQYF

j_call: TRBJ2-5
clone_size: .
v_call: TRBV7-8
d_call: .
cdr3_nt: TGTGCCAGCAGCGGCGGGGATCGTCAAGAGACCCAGTACTTC
cdr3_aa: CASSGGDRQETQYF

j_call: TRBJ2-1
clone_size: .
v_call: TRBV7-2
d_call: .
cdr3_nt: TGTGCCAGCAGCTTCTCAGCGAACAATGAGCAGTTCTTC
cdr3_aa: CASSFSANNEQFF

j_call: TRBJ2-7
clone_size: .
v_call: TRBV6-2/TRBV6-3
d_call: .
cdr3_nt: TGTGCCAGCAGTTACAACTGGGGGGACCTCCCCTACGAGCAGTACTTC
cdr3_aa: CASSYNWGDLPYEQYF

j_call: TRBJ1-6
clone_size: .
v_call: TRBV4-3
d_call: .
cdr3_nt: TGCGCCAGCAGCCAAGATTCCCGGGGGACCAATTCACCCCTCCACTTT
cdr3_aa: CASSQDSRGTNSPLHF

j_call: TRBJ1-2
clone_size: .
v_call: TRBV15
d_call: .
cdr3_nt: TGTGCCACCAGCAGAGATCAGGGTACGGAGGGCTACACCTTC
cdr3_aa: CATSRDQGTEGYTF

j_call: TRBJ1-2
clone_size: .
v_call: TRBV7-2
d_call: .
cdr3_nt: TGTGCCAGCAGCTTGGTTGGATTTGACAGTATCTATGGCTACACCTTC
cdr3_aa: CASSLVGFDSIYGYTF

j_call: TRBJ2-1
clone_size: .
v_call: TRBV11-2
d_call: TRBD2
cdr3_nt: TGTGCCAGCAGCTTAAGTCAACTAGCGGGATCGCCGTTCTTC
cdr3_aa: CASSLSQLAGSPFF

j_call: TRBJ1-2
clone_size: .
v_call: TRBV13
d_call: .
cdr3_nt: TGTGCCAGCAGCCCCGGAGGCAACGGCTACACCTTC
cdr3_aa: CASSPGGNGYTF